A selection of T cell receptor beta chains follows, all from one sample in a study of CD8 T cells in ankylosing spondylitis. TCRdb re-analysed the 5' RACE reads in MiXCR, keeping a single row per CDR3 protein. The table has 200,000 to 300,000 distinct CDR3 sequences, approximately 30% seen once. Material: blood, either unsorted or a sorted T cell fraction (not recorded which). Every receptor here comes from a male donor with ankylosing spondylitis or in good health (not recorded which). The CDR3 runs from the conserved cysteine through the conserved F or W. Fields, in order: D gene, J gene, clone size, V gene, CDR3 DNA, CDR3 protein. A D gene is named only where the DNA matches it firmly. The size of a clone is reported for some rows only, either as once, few or many, or as a class for expanded clones.

D: -; J: TRBJ2-1; size: -; V: TRBV6-2/TRBV6-3; DNA: TGTGCCAGCAGGGGACCGAGCATCAATGAGCAGTTCTTC; CDR3: CASRGPSINEQFF
D: -; J: TRBJ1-2; size: -; V: TRBV29-1; DNA: TGCAGCGTTGAAGGGTATGGCTACACCTTC; CDR3: CSVEGYGYTF
D: TRBD1; J: TRBJ1-4; size: -; V: TRBV10-3; DNA: TGTGCCATCAGACCGGACAGGGGTAATGAAAAACTGTTTTTT; CDR3: CAIRPDRGNEKLFF
D: TRBD1; J: TRBJ1-1; size: -; V: TRBV4-1; DNA: TGCGCCAGCAGGCACGGGACAGCGAACACTGAAGCTTTCTTT; CDR3: CASRHGTANTEAFF
D: TRBD1; J: TRBJ2-7; size: -; V: TRBV12-3/TRBV12-4; DNA: TGTGCCAGCAGTTTTAAGGCCGCGGTGCGTCAGGGGGCGTACGAGCAGTACTTC; CDR3: CASSFKAAVRQGAYEQYF
D: -; J: TRBJ2-3; size: few; V: TRBV20-1; DNA: TGCAGTGCTAGAGTTAAGTGGGGTACATCGGATACGCAGTATTTT; CDR3: CSARVKWGTSDTQYF
D: -; J: TRBJ2-3; size: many; V: TRBV5-5; DNA: TGTGCCAGCAGATTGTTGGGTACGCAGTATTTT; CDR3: CASRLLGTQYF
D: -; J: TRBJ1-2; size: few; V: TRBV6-5; DNA: TGTGCCAGCAGTTACTTGGGACTGCGATATGGCTACACCTTC; CDR3: CASSYLGLRYGYTF
D: TRBD1; J: TRBJ2-1; size: -; V: TRBV20-1; DNA: TGCAGTGCTCACCACCTGACAGGGGATGCAGCCGGTGAGCAGTTCTTC; CDR3: CSAHHLTGDAAGEQFF
D: -; J: TRBJ2-1; size: -; V: TRBV7-9; DNA: TGTGCCAGCAGCTCTTTAGTCCCGAGCTCCTACAATGAGCAGTTCTTC; CDR3: CASSSLVPSSYNEQFF
D: -; J: TRBJ2-1; size: -; V: TRBV11-1; DNA: TGTGCCAGCAGCTTCGAAGTGGAGGGGGCGTGGAATGAGCAGTTCTTC; CDR3: CASSFEVEGAWNEQFF
D: TRBD1; J: TRBJ2-1; size: -; V: TRBV29-1; DNA: TGCAGCGGATACCGGGACAGCTCCTACAATGAGCAGTTCTTC; CDR3: CSGYRDSSYNEQFF
D: -; J: TRBJ2-2; size: -; V: TRBV29-1; DNA: TGCAGCGTTGAAGCGGCGAACACCGGGGAGCTGTTTTTT; CDR3: CSVEAANTGELFF
D: -; J: TRBJ1-1; size: -; V: TRBV7-8; DNA: TGTGCCAGCAGCTTTTCGGGAGGAAGGAACACTGAAGCTTTCTTT; CDR3: CASSFSGGRNTEAFF
D: TRBD2; J: TRBJ2-3; size: few; V: TRBV29-1; DNA: TGCAGCGTTAAACGGGGGGGGTTTACAGATACGCAGTATTTT; CDR3: CSVKRGGFTDTQYF
D: -; J: TRBJ2-1; size: -; V: TRBV29-1; DNA: TGCAGCGTGGACCTTCTAGCATCCCGGCGTGAGCAGTTCTTC; CDR3: CSVDLLASRREQFF
D: -; J: TRBJ1-5; size: -; V: TRBV12-3/TRBV12-4; DNA: TGTGCCAGCAGTCGCAGGAGGGAAGGCAATCAGCCCCAGCATTTT; CDR3: CASSRRREGNQPQHF
D: -; J: TRBJ2-1; size: few; V: TRBV29-1; DNA: TGCAGCGTTGAAGGGATCTACAATGAGCAGTTCTTC; CDR3: CSVEGIYNEQFF
D: -; J: TRBJ2-1; size: -; V: TRBV18; DNA: TGTGCCAGCTCACCACGGAGCGAGCAGTTCTTC; CDR3: CASSPRSEQFF
D: -; J: TRBJ2-5; size: few; V: TRBV29-1; DNA: TGCAGCGTTGAAGACCAAGGGCCCACTGGCCCAAACCAAGAGACCCAGTACTTC; CDR3: CSVEDQGPTGPNQETQYF
D: -; J: TRBJ2-1; size: -; V: TRBV27; DNA: TGTGCCAGCAGTTTAGGGGGAGGTCCCTACAATGAGCAGTTCTTC; CDR3: CASSLGGGPYNEQFF
D: TRBD1; J: TRBJ2-6; size: -; V: TRBV10-3; DNA: TGTGCCATCAGTGATCCCTATTCCGGGACAGGGACCGGGGCCAACGTCCTGACTTTC; CDR3: CAISDPYSGTGTGANVLTF
D: -; J: TRBJ2-1; size: -; V: TRBV9; DNA: TGTGCCAGCAGCGTCGGGGGGCGGGAGAGTGAGCAGTTCTTC; CDR3: CASSVGGRESEQFF
D: -; J: TRBJ2-1; size: -; V: TRBV27; DNA: TGTGCCAGCAGCATGGGGGACGGGATCTACAATGAGCAGTTCTTC; CDR3: CASSMGDGIYNEQFF
D: -; J: TRBJ2-5; size: -; V: TRBV7-8; DNA: TGTGCCAGCACCACTGGGGCAGGCGGGGAGACCCAGTACTTC; CDR3: CASTTGAGGETQYF
D: -; J: TRBJ1-2; size: -; V: TRBV30; DNA: TGTGCCTGGAGTGAGCGGCGGGGGCGCAGCTATGGCTACACCTTC; CDR3: CAWSERRGRSYGYTF
D: -; J: TRBJ2-5; size: few; V: TRBV29-1; DNA: TGCAGCGTTTATAGAGGGTCAGAGACCCAGTACTTC; CDR3: CSVYRGSETQYF
D: -; J: TRBJ2-3; size: -; V: TRBV20-1; DNA: TGCAGTGCTCTCGGGGGCACAGATACGCAGTATTTT; CDR3: CSALGGTDTQYF
D: -; J: TRBJ2-3; size: -; V: TRBV20-1; DNA: TGCAGTGCGCGGGACAGCCGATTCACAGATACGCAGTATTTT; CDR3: CSARDSRFTDTQYF
D: -; J: TRBJ2-6; size: few; V: TRBV12-3/TRBV12-4; DNA: TGTGCCAGCAGACGCCTCGTTGGGGCCAACGGCCTGACTTTC; CDR3: CASRRLVGANGLTF
D: TRBD2; J: TRBJ2-1; size: few; V: TRBV5-1; DNA: TGCGCCAGCAGCTTGTGGGGACTAGCGGGGGGCACTTACAATGAGCAGTTCTTC; CDR3: CASSLWGLAGGTYNEQFF
D: -; J: TRBJ2-3; size: once; V: TRBV29-1; DNA: TGCAGCGTTACTGGCGGGGACCGAAGCACAGATACGCAGTATTTT; CDR3: CSVTGGDRSTDTQYF
D: -; J: TRBJ1-1; size: once; V: TRBV12-3/TRBV12-4; DNA: TGTGCCAGCAGTTTAAGGCGAGGGGGTAACACTGAAGCTTTCTTT; CDR3: CASSLRRGGNTEAFF
D: -; J: TRBJ1-1; size: -; V: TRBV29-1; DNA: TGCAGCGTTGAAGGGGTGGTGAACACTGAAGCTTTCTTT; CDR3: CSVEGVVNTEAFF
D: TRBD1; J: TRBJ1-1; size: few; V: TRBV6-1; DNA: TGTGCCAGCAGTAGGACAGGGGGCCTGGCTGAAGCTTTCTTT; CDR3: CASSRTGGLAEAFF
D: TRBD2; J: TRBJ2-1; size: few; V: TRBV10-3; DNA: TGTGCCATCAGCTCGACTAGCGGGGGGCTCAATGAGCAGTTCTTC; CDR3: CAISSTSGGLNEQFF
D: -; J: TRBJ1-2; size: -; V: TRBV2; DNA: TGTGCCAGCAGTGAATTGATAGTAGGCTACACCTTC; CDR3: CASSELIVGYTF
D: -; J: TRBJ2-7; size: few; V: TRBV20-1; DNA: TGCAGTGCTAGAGTAAACAGGGCCTACGAGCAGTACTTC; CDR3: CSARVNRAYEQYF
D: -; J: TRBJ2-1; size: -; V: TRBV4-1; DNA: TGCGCCAGCAGCCAAGATCTAGCCAGTGAGCAGTTCTTC; CDR3: CASSQDLASEQFF